This T cell receptor beta chain came from a study of shared clonotypes between healthy human individuals. Only in-frame clones appear in the TCRdb table, and some are missing; sequencing was by immunoSEQ multiplex PCR. The sample holds some 2.4 million clones, under 95% seen once. This clone was seen once. V was pared by 4 bases and J by 1 base, with 12 bases between. Per germline, CDR1 LGHNA and CDR2 YSLEER. CDR3 size: 15 residues. The healthy adult donors were HIV-negative and reported no recent acute infections or vaccinations. Caucasian adults residing in Nashville, Tennessee made up all the donors.

The sample comprised naive CD4+ T cells from PBMCs. Subset noted: CD45RA+ positively selected. The chain employs TRBV4-3 and TRBJ2-3; the D gene could be TRBD1 or TRBD2 (5 bases each). The sequence derives from a man younger than 35 in good health. Some clones in this sample may be carry-over from other donors' samples. CDR3 coding DNA: TGCGCCAGCAGCCCCCGGGACCGAGGCACAGATACGCAGTATTTT. This gives the protein CASSPRDRGTDTQYF.